The rows below give T cell receptor beta chains drawn from one sample of a study of OX40 agonist ivuxolimab in advanced cancers. Assay used: immunoSEQ multiplex PCR; TCRdb lists only in-frame clones, some missing. This table holds about 76,000 clones, 85% to 90% found once. The specimen comprised CD4+ or CD8+ T cells sorted from blood, sampled in a trial of the OX40 agonist ivuxolimab. The receptors here all came from an adult with an advanced solid tumor such as melanoma, head and neck, liver or kidney cancer. The CDR3 runs from the conserved cysteine through the conserved F or W. A D gene is named only where the DNA matches it firmly. Clone size appears in some rows only: once, few, many, or a class for an expanded clone.

>15|TRBJ1-6|TRBD1|few|TRBV11-1
TGTGCCAGCAGCACCCGGGACAGGGGGCGTTCACCCCTCCACTTT
CASSTRDRGRSPLHF
>18|TRBJ2-1|NA|NA|TRBV7-8
TGTGCCAGCAGCCCCCCCTTTCGACACCGCACCTCCTACAATGAGCAGTTCTTC
CASSPPFRHRTSYNEQFF
>12|TRBJ2-7|NA|NA|TRBV7-3
TGTGCCAGCAGCTTAGAAGGGAGGGAGCAGTACTTC
CASSLEGREQYF
>14|TRBJ1-4|NA|NA|TRBV19
TGTGCCAGTACAGGGGTTGGGACTAATGAAAAACTGTTTTTT
CASTGVGTNEKLFF
>15|TRBJ2-2|NA|NA|TRBV14
TGTGCCAGCAGCAAGACAGCTACGAACACCGGGGAGCTGTTTTTT
CASSKTATNTGELFF
>15|TRBJ1-3|NA|NA|TRBV6-9
TGTGCCAGCAGTTATATCGTGTCGGTTGGAAACACCATATATTTT
CASSYIVSVGNTIYF
>15|TRBJ2-3|TRBD2|NA|TRBV19
TGTGCCAGTAGTATGGGGACTAGGACCACAGATACGCAGTATTTT
CASSMGTRTTDTQYF
>17|TRBJ2-3|NA|NA|TRBV6-1
TGTGCCAGCAGTGAAGCTGATAGGGGCCGCTATTTTTATACGCAGTATTTT
CASSEADRGRYFYTQYF
>15|TRBJ2-7|TRBD1|once|TRBV18
TGTGCCAGCTCACCAAGAGTCGGGACAGGGGACGAGCAGTACTTC
CASSPRVGTGDEQYF
>14|TRBJ2-3|TRBD2|NA|TRBV7-2
TGTGCCACCAGGACTAGCGGGGCCACAGATACGCAGTATTTT
CATRTSGATDTQYF
>15|TRBJ1-1|NA|NA|TRBV2
TGTGCCAGCAGTGAAACGGGGCTAGAGAACACTGAAGCTTTCTTT
CASSETGLENTEAFF
>13|TRBJ2-2|NA|NA|TRBV29-1
TGCAGCGTTGTCGGACAAGGCGGCGGGGAGCTGTTTTTT
CSVVGQGGGELFF
>14|TRBJ1-1|NA|NA|TRBV6-1
TGTGCCAGCAGTGAAGAAATACTGGGACATGAAGCTTTCTTT
CASSEEILGHEAFF
>15|TRBJ2-1|TRBD1|NA|TRBV7-2
TGTGCCAGCAGCACCCGGACAGGGGGATACAATGAGCAGTTCTTC
CASSTRTGGYNEQFF
>15|TRBJ1-5|TRBD1|NA|TRBV19
TGTGCCAGTAGTAGCACAGGGGGCGCAGGTCAGCCCCAGCATTTT
CASSSTGGAGQPQHF
>12|TRBJ1-2|NA|NA|TRBV11-2
TGTGCCAGCAGCTTATCGGTCTATGGCTACACCTTC
CASSLSVYGYTF
>16|TRBJ2-1|TRBD2|NA|TRBV5-4
TGTGCCAGCAACCAAGGCGGGGGGAGCTCCTACAATGAGCAGTTCTTC
CASNQGGGSSYNEQFF
>14|TRBJ2-2|NA|NA|TRBV14
TGTGCCAGCAGCCCCGGGACTTTCGACGGGGAGCTGTTTTTT
CASSPGTFDGELFF
>14|TRBJ2-7|TRBD1|NA|TRBV6-6
TGTGCCAGCAGTTGGGACAGGGACTCCTACGAGCAGTACTTC
CASSWDRDSYEQYF
>14|TRBJ2-1|TRBD2|NA|TRBV10-3
TGTGCCATCAGTGAGGGACTAGACGGCAATGAGCAGTTCTTC
CAISEGLDGNEQFF
>16|TRBJ1-4|NA|once|TRBV18
TGTGCCAGCCTCCCCCGGGGGCTGAGGGCTAATGAAAAACTGTTTTTT
CASLPRGLRANEKLFF
>15|TRBJ1-4|NA|NA|TRBV9
TGTGCCAGCAGCGTAGAGGTTTCCACTAATGAAAAACTGTTTTTT
CASSVEVSTNEKLFF
>15|TRBJ2-5|NA|NA|TRBV5-1
TGCGCCAGCAGCTCTGAGGGCGGGGTGGGAGAGACCCAGTACTTC
CASSSEGGVGETQYF
>14|TRBJ1-4|NA|few|TRBV7-9
TGTGCCAGCAGCCCATCCACAACTAATGAAAAACTGTTTTTT
CASSPSTTNEKLFF
>14|TRBJ2-1|TRBD2|NA|TRBV5-1
TGCGCCAGCGGGACTAGCGGGGGTTACAATGAGCAGTTCTTC
CASGTSGGYNEQFF
>12|TRBJ1-5|NA|NA|TRBV6-5
TGTGCCAGCAACATTCGGGGACAGCCCCAGCATTTT
CASNIRGQPQHF
>12|TRBJ2-5|TRBD1|NA|TRBV29-1
TGCAGCGCAGACTCGGACAGGGAGTACCAGTACTTC
CSADSDREYQYF
>15|TRBJ1-4|NA|once|TRBV5-1
TGCGCCAGCAGCTTGGAGGCAGCCTCTAATGAAAAACTGTTTTTT
CASSLEAASNEKLFF
>15|TRBJ1-2|NA|NA|TRBV7-8
TGTGCCAGCAGCTTAATGTCTCCGGGGGTTGATGGCTACACCTTC
CASSLMSPGVDGYTF
>16|TRBJ1-2|NA|NA|TRBV5-4
TGTGCCAGCAGCTACCGGGACGGCCCCCCTAGATATGGCTACACCTTC
CASSYRDGPPRYGYTF
>14|TRBJ2-5|NA|once|TRBV18
TGTGCCAGCTCCCAGGGCTGGGGCCGAGAGACCCAGTACTTC
CASSQGWGRETQYF
>14|TRBJ2-7|NA|NA|TRBV7-2
TGTGCCAGCATTTCCGCTTTGGGCTCCTACGAGCAGTACTTC
CASISALGSYEQYF
>15|TRBJ1-5|TRBD1|NA|TRBV6-6
TGTGCCAGCAGTTACGGGCAGGGGGGTTATCAGCCCCAGCATTTT
CASSYGQGGYQPQHF
>17|TRBJ2-7|NA|once|TRBV10-3
TGTGCCATCAGTGACCCTGGGAGTTCTACCTTTCTCTACGAGCAGTACTTC
CAISDPGSSTFLYEQYF
>13|TRBJ2-7|NA|NA|TRBV6-6
TGTGCCAGCAGTTACTCGGGGGACTACGAGCAGTACTTC
CASSYSGDYEQYF
>14|TRBJ2-5|TRBD1|NA|TRBV30
TGTGCCTGGAGTGGGGACAGGGGTGGCGAGACCCAGTACTTC
CAWSGDRGGETQYF
>15|TRBJ1-6|TRBD1|NA|TRBV27
TGTGCCAGCAGTGGTCGACAGGGGGTAAGGTCACCCCTCCACTTT
CASSGRQGVRSPLHF
>13|TRBJ1-1|NA|few|TRBV7-9
TGTGCCAGCAGCCTAAGGGAGAACACTGAAGCTTTCTTT
CASSLRENTEAFF
>12|TRBJ1-2|NA|NA|TRBV28
TGTGCCAGCCTAACAGTCACCTATGGCTACACCTTC
CASLTVTYGYTF
>17|TRBJ2-2|TRBD2|NA|TRBV9
TGTGCCAGCAGCGTAGCTATGAGGAGCGGGACGACCGGGGAGCTGTTTTTT
CASSVAMRSGTTGELFF
>11|TRBJ1-2|NA|NA|TRBV30
TGTGCCTGGAGTGTAGAGGTAAACTGCACCTTC
CAWSVEVNCTF
>15|TRBJ1-5|NA|NA|TRBV5-4
TGTGCCAGCACCCTAGGTCCGGGAGGGCATCAGCCCCAGCATTTT
CASTLGPGGHQPQHF
>11|TRBJ1-1|NA|NA|TRBV20-1
TGCAGTGTTGAACACAACACTGAAGCTTTCTTT
CSVEHNTEAFF
>13|TRBJ2-3|NA|once|TRBV7-3
TGTGCCAGCAGCGCACCATTCACAGATACGCAGTATTTT
CASSAPFTDTQYF
>16|TRBJ2-2|TRBD2|NA|TRBV4-2
TGTGCCAGCAGCCAGCCGACTAGCTCGAGCACCGGGGAGCTGTTTTTT
CASSQPTSSSTGELFF
>15|TRBJ2-6|NA|NA|TRBV11-1
TGTGCCAGCAGCTTACTTAGCTCTGGGGCCAACGTCCTGACTTTC
CASSLLSSGANVLTF
>14|TRBJ2-2|TRBD1|NA|TRBV7-7
TGTGCCAGCAGCTTAGAACAGGGGGGCGGGGAGCTGTTTTTT
CASSLEQGGGELFF
>16|TRBJ1-3|NA|once|TRBV7-2
TGTGCCAGCAGCTTAGCTAACTATCCCTCTGGAAACACCATATATTTT
CASSLANYPSGNTIYF
>14|TRBJ1-4|NA|once|TRBV7-9
TGTGCCAGCAGCCTGCGGGGCACTAATGAAAAACTGTTTTTT
CASSLRGTNEKLFF
>13|TRBJ1-1|TRBD1|NA|TRBV18
TGTGCCAGCTCCCCGACACCGGACAGGGGAGCTTTCTTT
CASSPTPDRGAFF
>14|TRBJ1-1|NA|NA|TRBV6-6
TGTGCCAGCAGTCCTAGGGCCTCGAACACTGAAGCTTTCTTT
CASSPRASNTEAFF
>14|TRBJ1-1|NA|once|TRBV19
TGTGCCAGTAGTATATCAGGGATGAACACTGAAGCTTTCTTT
CASSISGMNTEAFF
>11|TRBJ2-7|NA|NA|TRBV28
TGTGCCAGCAGTTTGGGGTACGAGCAGTACTTC
CASSLGYEQYF
>15|TRBJ1-3|NA|NA|TRBV10-2
TGCGCCAGCACCGGGCAGGGTTTAGCGGGAAACACCATATATTTT
CASTGQGLAGNTIYF
>15|TRBJ1-2|NA|NA|TRBV16
TGTGCCAGCAGCCAATCGGACAGCCAAGTCTATGGCTACACCTTC
CASSQSDSQVYGYTF
>15|TRBJ2-3|TRBD1|NA|TRBV2
TGTGCCAGCAGGCCGGGACAGGGGGCGGGAGATACGCAGTATTTT
CASRPGQGAGDTQYF
>16|TRBJ1-4|NA|NA|TRBV19
TGTGCCAGTACCTCTAATGGGAAAGCAACTAATGAAAAACTGTTTTTT
CASTSNGKATNEKLFF
>15|TRBJ2-5|TRBD2|NA|TRBV6-5
TGTGCCAGCAGCATAGCGGGGGGTGGCCAAGAGACCCAGTACTTC
CASSIAGGGQETQYF
>13|TRBJ1-2|NA|NA|TRBV5-1
TGTGCCAGCAGCTTGGATAGACAGGCCTACTACACCTTC
CASSLDRQAYYTF